This T cell receptor beta chain appears in the sequencing data of a study of blood T cells in healthy people across ages. Overall study results and limits: Investigators treated diversity estimates from one million T cells as underestimates. Versus aged donors, long-lived donors had higher diversity and more naive CD4+ cells.

Together with a sample-barcoded 5' primer, a J-beta primer mix was included in a second PCR lasting roughly 6 to 12 cycles. Each cDNA molecule was tagged by a template-switch adaptor with 12 random nucleotides. MiXCR, applied by TCRdb to the 5' RACE reads, yields one record per CDR3 protein. The sample carries over 1.5 million distinct CDR3 sequences, less than 50% recorded once. Germline-derived CDR1 and CDR2 are SGHTA and FQGNSA. Trimming removed 6 bases from V and 2 bases from J, with 17 bases in between. This CDR3 has 16 residues. Total RNA, at least 5 micrograms per sample, was extracted from PBMCs. Worth noting for this clonotype: What it recognizes is unknown.

This receptor was obtained from a woman aged 40 to 50 in good health. The sequencing sample was made of blood. J is TRBJ1-5 and V is TRBV7-2; D is unresolved. CDR3 DNA: TGTGCCAGCAGTTTATTGGCCATTCAAGGCAATCAGCCCCAGCATTTT. It yields the protein CASSLLAIQGNQPQHF.